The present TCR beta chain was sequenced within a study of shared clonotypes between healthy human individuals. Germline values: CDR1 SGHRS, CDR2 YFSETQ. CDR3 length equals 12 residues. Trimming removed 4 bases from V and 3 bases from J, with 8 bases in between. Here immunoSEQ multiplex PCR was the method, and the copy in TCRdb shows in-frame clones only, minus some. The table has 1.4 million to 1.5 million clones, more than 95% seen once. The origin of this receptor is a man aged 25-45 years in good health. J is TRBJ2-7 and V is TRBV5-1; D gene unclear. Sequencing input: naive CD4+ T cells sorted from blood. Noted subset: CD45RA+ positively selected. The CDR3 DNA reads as TGCGCCAGCAGCCAAGGGCTCTACGAGCAGTACTTC. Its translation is CASSQGLYEQYF.